This record covers a single T cell receptor beta chain. As yet, its antigen is unknown. These data are taken from a study of Ad26.COV2.S vaccination and SARS-CoV-2 variants. Study results and limitations: Vaccinated and placebo-treated recipients had similar non-spike TCR breadth.

Sample treatment: roughly 20 received Ad26.COV2.S at low or high dose, single or two shots; 5 received placebo; per-sample allocation not given. Material that was analyzed had been drawn on day 63 after the first vaccine or placebo injection. CDR1 is LNHDA and CDR2 is SQIVND in the germline V gene (reference sequence). Trimming at V came to 1 base and at J to 4 bases, leaving 7 bases not matched to a gene. The CDR3 totals 15 residues. Data came from immunoSEQ multiplex PCR; TCRdb stores just in-frame clones and leaves some out. The repertoire holds 320,000 or so clones, with roughly 90% as singletons.

The source is a person between 18 and 60 years old who received the Ad26.COV2.S COVID-19 vaccine or a placebo. The chain links TRBV19 to TRBJ2-7; TRBD1 matches at 7 bases. This specimen was peripheral blood, taken in a trial of Ad26.COV2.S vaccine versus placebo. CDR3 nucleotides: TGTGCCAGTAGTATAGCTTCGGGACAGAAATACGAGCAGTACTTC. Its translation is CASSIASGQKYEQYF.